Listed below are T cell receptor beta chains from one sample, sequenced in a study of cytomegalovirus exposure and HLA in healthy donors. Profiled with immunoSEQ multiplex PCR; TCRdb holds only in-frame clones, not every one. The sample carries around 150,000 clones, approximately 79% recorded once. The sample was PBMCs. The receptors here all came from a woman aged 45-59 years in good health and CMV-seropositive. The CDR3 runs from the conserved cysteine through the conserved F or W. The D gene is left open where the match is weak. Clone size is shown for a subset of rows, as once, few, many or a class of expanded clone.

j_call: TRBJ2-1
clone_size: .
d_call: .
v_call: TRBV6-6
cdr3_aa: CASSASNEQFF
cdr3_nt: TGTGCCAGCAGTGCTAGTAATGAGCAGTTCTTC

j_call: TRBJ2-6
clone_size: few
d_call: .
v_call: TRBV4-3
cdr3_aa: CASSQDVYNSGANVLTF
cdr3_nt: TGCGCCAGCAGCCAAGATGTGTACAACTCTGGGGCCAACGTCCTGACTTTC

j_call: TRBJ1-2
clone_size: once
d_call: TRBD1
v_call: TRBV9
cdr3_aa: CASSVGARDSWGDYGYTF
cdr3_nt: TGTGCCAGCAGCGTAGGAGCCAGGGACAGTTGGGGAGACTATGGCTACACCTTC

j_call: TRBJ2-7
clone_size: .
d_call: .
v_call: TRBV6-1
cdr3_aa: CASTGSYEQYF
cdr3_nt: TGTGCCAGCACAGGTTCCTACGAGCAGTACTTC

j_call: TRBJ2-7
clone_size: .
d_call: TRBD1
v_call: TRBV11-2
cdr3_aa: CASSLEGQIHYEQYF
cdr3_nt: TGTGCCAGCAGCTTAGAGGGACAGATACACTACGAGCAGTACTTC

j_call: TRBJ1-1
clone_size: .
d_call: .
v_call: TRBV4-1
cdr3_aa: CASSRGGGLQNTEAFF
cdr3_nt: TGCGCCAGCAGCCGGGGGGGTGGACTCCAGAACACTGAAGCTTTCTTT

j_call: TRBJ1-1
clone_size: .
d_call: .
v_call: TRBV7-2
cdr3_aa: CASSSGQNTEAFF
cdr3_nt: TGTGCCAGCAGCTCCGGACAGAACACTGAAGCTTTCTTT

j_call: TRBJ2-7
clone_size: few
d_call: TRBD1
v_call: TRBV6-5
cdr3_aa: CASSRNDRGGYEQYF
cdr3_nt: TGTGCCAGCAGTCGAAATGACAGGGGTGGCTACGAGCAGTACTTC

j_call: TRBJ2-7
clone_size: once
d_call: .
v_call: TRBV7-2
cdr3_aa: CASSPQTGSSYEQYF
cdr3_nt: TGTGCCAGCAGCCCGCAGACAGGTAGCTCCTACGAGCAGTACTTC

j_call: TRBJ2-1
clone_size: .
d_call: .
v_call: TRBV10-3
cdr3_aa: CAISDPGVRNEQFF
cdr3_nt: TGTGCCATCAGTGACCCCGGAGTTCGCAATGAGCAGTTCTTC

j_call: TRBJ2-3
clone_size: .
d_call: TRBD2
v_call: TRBV28
cdr3_aa: CASSPPGLAVGDTQYF
cdr3_nt: TGTGCCAGCAGTCCCCCGGGACTAGCGGTCGGGGATACGCAGTATTTT

j_call: TRBJ2-7
clone_size: .
d_call: TRBD1
v_call: TRBV10-1
cdr3_aa: CASSGSGTGVYEQYF
cdr3_nt: TGCGCCAGCAGTGGCTCCGGGACAGGGGTCTACGAGCAGTACTTC